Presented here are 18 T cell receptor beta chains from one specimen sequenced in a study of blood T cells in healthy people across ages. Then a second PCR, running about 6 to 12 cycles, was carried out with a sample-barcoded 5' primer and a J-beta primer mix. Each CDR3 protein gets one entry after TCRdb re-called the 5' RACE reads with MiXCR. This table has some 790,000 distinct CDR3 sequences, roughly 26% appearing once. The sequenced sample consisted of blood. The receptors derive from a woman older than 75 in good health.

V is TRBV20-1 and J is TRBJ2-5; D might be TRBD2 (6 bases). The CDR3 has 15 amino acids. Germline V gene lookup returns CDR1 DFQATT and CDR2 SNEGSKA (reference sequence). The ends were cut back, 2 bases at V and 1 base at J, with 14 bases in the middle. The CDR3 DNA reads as TGCAGTGCTAGATCCTCCCAGCGGGTCCAAGAGACCCAGTACTTC. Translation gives CSARSSQRVQETQYF.

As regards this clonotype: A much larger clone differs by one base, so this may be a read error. The CDR3 bases are TGTGCCGGCAGTATCACAAACAGGATTAGCACAGATACGCAGTATTTT. Translating gives CAGSITNRISTDTQYF. The rearrangement uses TRBV27 and TRBJ2-3; tentatively, D is TRBD1 (5 bases). The V gene's germline CDR1 is MNHEY and CDR2 SMNVEV (reference sequence). This CDR3 is 16 amino acids long.

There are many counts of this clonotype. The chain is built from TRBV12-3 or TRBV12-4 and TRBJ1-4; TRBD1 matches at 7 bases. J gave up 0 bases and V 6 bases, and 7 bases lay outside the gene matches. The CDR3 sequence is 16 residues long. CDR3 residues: CASSRQGYATNEKLFF. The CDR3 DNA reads TGTGCCAGCAGCAGACAGGGATATGCAACTAATGAAAAACTGTTTTTT.

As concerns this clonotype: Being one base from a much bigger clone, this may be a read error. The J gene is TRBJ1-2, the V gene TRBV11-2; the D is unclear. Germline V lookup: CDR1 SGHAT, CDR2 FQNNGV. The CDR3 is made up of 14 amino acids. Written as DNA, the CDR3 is TGTGCCAGCAGCTTGACGGATACTAACTATGGCAACACCTTC. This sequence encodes CASSLTDTNYGNTF.

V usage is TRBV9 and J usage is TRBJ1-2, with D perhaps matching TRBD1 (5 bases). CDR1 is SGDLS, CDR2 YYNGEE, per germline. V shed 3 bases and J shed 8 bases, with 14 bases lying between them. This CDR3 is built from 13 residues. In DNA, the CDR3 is TGTGCCAGCAGCGCCCGCTCCCCAGGGGGCTACACCTTC. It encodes CASSARSPGGYTF.

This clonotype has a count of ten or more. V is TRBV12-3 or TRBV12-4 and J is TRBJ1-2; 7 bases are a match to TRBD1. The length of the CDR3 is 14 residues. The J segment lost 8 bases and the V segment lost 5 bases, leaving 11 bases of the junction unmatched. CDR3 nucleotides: TGTGCCAGCAGTAGCCAGGGGGACAATTGGGGCTACACCTTC. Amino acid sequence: CASSSQGDNWGYTF.

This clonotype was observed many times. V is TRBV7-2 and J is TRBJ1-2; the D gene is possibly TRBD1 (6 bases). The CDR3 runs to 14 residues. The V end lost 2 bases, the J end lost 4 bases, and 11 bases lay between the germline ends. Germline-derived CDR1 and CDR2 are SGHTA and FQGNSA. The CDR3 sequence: CASSLQRGAYGYTF. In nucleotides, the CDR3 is TGTGCCAGCAGCTTACAGCGGGGGGCCTATGGCTACACCTTC.

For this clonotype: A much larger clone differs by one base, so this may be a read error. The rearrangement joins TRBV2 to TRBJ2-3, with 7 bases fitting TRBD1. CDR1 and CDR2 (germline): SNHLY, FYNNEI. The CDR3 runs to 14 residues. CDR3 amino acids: CGSRPGQGTDTQYF. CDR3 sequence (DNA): TGTGGCAGCAGACCCGGACAGGGCACAGATACGCAGTATTTT.

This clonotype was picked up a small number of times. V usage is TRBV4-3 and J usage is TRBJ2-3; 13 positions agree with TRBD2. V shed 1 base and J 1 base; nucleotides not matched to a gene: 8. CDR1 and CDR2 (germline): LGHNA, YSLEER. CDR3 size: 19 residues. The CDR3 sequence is CASSQGLLAGGLGTDTQYF. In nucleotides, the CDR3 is TGCGCCAGCAGCCAAGGTTTACTAGCGGGGGGGCTAGGCACAGATACGCAGTATTTT.

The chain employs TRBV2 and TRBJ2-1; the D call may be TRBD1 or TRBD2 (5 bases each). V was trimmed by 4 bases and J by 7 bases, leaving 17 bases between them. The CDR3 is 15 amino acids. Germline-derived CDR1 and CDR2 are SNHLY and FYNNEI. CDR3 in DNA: TGTGCCAGCAGTGGACCTCTAGCCGGGGCGAATGAGCAGTTCTTC. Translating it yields CASSGPLAGANEQFF.

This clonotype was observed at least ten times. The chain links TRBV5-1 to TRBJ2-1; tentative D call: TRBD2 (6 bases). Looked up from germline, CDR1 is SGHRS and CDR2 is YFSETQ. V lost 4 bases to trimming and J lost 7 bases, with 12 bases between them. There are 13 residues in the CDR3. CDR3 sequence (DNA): TGCGCCAGCAGCCACGGGACTGTAAATGAGCAGTTCTTC. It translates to CASSHGTVNEQFF. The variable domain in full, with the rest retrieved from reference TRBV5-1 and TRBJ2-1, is KAGVTQTPRYLIKTRGQQVTLSCSPISGHRSVSWYQQTPGQGLQFLFEYFSETQRNKGNFPGRFSGRQFSNSRSEMNVSTLELGDSALYLCASSHGTVNEQFFGPGTRLTVL.

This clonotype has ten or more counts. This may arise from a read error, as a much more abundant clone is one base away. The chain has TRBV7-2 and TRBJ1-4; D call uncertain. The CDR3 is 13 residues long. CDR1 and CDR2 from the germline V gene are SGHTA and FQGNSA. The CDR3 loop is CASSLERTEKRFF. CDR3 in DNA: TGTGCCAGCAGCTTAGAAAGGACGGAAAAACGGTTTTTT.

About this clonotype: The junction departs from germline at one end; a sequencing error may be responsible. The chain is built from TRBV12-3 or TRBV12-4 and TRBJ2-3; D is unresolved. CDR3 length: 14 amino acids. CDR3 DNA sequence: TGTGCCAGCAGGGTCAGGTTGGGCGGAGATATGCAGTATTTT. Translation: CASRVRLGGDMQYF.

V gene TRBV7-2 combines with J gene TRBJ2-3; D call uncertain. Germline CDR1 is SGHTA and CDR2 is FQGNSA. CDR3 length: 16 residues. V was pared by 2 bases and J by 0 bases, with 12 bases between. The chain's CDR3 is CASSLRNPISTDTQYF. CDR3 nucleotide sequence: TGTGCCAGCAGCTTAAGGAATCCTATTAGCACAGATACGCAGTATTTT.

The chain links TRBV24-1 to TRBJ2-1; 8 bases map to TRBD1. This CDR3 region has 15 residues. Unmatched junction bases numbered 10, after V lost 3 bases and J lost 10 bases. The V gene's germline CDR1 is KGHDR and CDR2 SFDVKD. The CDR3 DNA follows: TGTGCCACCAGTGATGGCGGGGCAGGGGGCCGGGAGCAGTTCTTC. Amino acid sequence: CATSDGGAGGREQFF.

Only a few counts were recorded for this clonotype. CDR3 DNA sequence: TGTGCCAGCAGTCAACACCGGGACAGGGGCGTTTCACCCCTCCACTTT. It translates to CASSQHRDRGVSPLHF. The gene calls are TRBV6-2 or TRBV6-3 and TRBJ1-6; TRBD1 aligns across 10 bases. J lost 9 bases, V lost 5 bases, and 10 bases had no gene match. Germline lookup yields CDR1 MNHEY and CDR2 SVGEGT. The CDR3 loop spans 16 amino acids.

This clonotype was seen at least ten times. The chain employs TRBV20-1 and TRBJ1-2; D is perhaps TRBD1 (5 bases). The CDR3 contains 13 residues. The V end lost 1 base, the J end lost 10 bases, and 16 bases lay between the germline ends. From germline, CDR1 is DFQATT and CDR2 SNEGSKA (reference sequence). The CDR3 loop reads CSARAWDRTDYTF. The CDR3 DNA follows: TGCAGTGCTAGAGCCTGGGACCGAACAGACTACACCTTC.

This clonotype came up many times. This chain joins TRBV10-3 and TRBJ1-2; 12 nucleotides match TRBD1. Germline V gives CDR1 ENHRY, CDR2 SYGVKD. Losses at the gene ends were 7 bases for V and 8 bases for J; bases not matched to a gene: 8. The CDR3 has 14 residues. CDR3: CAINPGQGARGYTF. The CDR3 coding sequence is TGTGCCATCAACCCGGGACAGGGGGCGAGGGGCTACACCTTC.